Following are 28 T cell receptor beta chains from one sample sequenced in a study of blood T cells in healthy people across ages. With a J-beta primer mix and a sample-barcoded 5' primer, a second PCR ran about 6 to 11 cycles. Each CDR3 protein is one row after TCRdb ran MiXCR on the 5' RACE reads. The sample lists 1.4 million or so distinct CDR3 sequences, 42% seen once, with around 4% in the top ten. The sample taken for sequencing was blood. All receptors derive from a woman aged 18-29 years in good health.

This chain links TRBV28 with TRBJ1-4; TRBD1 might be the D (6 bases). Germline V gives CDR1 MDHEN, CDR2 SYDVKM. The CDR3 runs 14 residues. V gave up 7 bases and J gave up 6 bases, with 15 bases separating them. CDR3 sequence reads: CASTSGGLDEKLFF. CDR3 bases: TGTGCCAGCACCAGCGGGGGGCTCGATGAAAAACTGTTTTTT.

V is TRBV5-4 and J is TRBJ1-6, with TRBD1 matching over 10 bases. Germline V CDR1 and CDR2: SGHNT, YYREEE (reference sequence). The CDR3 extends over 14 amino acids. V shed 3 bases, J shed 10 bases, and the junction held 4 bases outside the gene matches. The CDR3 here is CASSWTGGSSPLHF. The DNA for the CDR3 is TGTGCCAGCAGCTGGACAGGGGGAAGCTCACCCCTCCACTTT. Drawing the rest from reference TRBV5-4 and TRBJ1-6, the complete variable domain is ETGVTQSPTHLIKTRGQQVTLRCSSQSGHNTVSWYQQALGQGPQFIFQYYREEENGRGNFPPRFSGLQFPNYSSELNVNALELDDSALYLCASSWTGGSSPLHFGNGTRLTVT.

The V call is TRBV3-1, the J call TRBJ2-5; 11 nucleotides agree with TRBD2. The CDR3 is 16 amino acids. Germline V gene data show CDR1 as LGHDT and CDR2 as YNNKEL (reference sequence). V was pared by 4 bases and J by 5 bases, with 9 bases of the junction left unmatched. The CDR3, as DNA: TGTGCCAGCAGCCCCATAACTAGCGGGGGCGATGAGACCCAGTACTTC. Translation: CASSPITSGGDETQYF.

CDR3 residues: CSASRLANTGELFF. The DNA for the CDR3 is TGCAGTGCTAGCAGACTAGCCAACACCGGGGAGCTGTTTTTT. V is TRBV20-1 and J is TRBJ2-2, with TRBD2 identical over 7 bases. Germline assignment: CDR1 DFQATT and CDR2 SNEGSKA (reference sequence). The CDR3 sequence is 14 residues long. V shed 3 bases, J shed 2 bases, and the junction held 3 bases outside the gene matches.

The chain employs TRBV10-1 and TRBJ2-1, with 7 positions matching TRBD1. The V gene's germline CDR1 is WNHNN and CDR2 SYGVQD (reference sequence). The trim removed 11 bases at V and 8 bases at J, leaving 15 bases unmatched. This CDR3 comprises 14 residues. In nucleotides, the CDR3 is TGCGCCGGTGTACAGGGGAGTACATACGATGAGCAGTTCTTC. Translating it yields CAGVQGSTYDEQFF.

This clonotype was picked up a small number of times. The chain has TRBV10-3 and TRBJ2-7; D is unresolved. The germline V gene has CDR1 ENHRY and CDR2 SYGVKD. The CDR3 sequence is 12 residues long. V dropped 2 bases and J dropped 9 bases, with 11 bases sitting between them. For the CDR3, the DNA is TGTGCCATCAGTGAGATTCTAGGTGGGCAGTACTTC. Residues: CAISEILGGQYF.

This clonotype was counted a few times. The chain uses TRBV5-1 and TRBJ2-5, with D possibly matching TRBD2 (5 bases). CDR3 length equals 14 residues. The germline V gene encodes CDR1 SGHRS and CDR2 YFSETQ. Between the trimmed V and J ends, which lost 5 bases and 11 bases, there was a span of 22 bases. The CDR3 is CASRRPGDKREQYF. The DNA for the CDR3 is TGCGCCAGCAGAAGACCAGGAGACAAAAGGGAGCAGTACTTC.

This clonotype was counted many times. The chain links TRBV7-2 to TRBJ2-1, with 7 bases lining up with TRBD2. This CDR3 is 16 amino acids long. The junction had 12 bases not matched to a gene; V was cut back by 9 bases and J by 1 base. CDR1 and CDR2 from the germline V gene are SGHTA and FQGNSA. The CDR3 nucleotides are TGTGCCAGTTCTCTCGCCGGCGGGGGTTCCTACAATGAGCAGTTCTTC. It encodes CASSLAGGGSYNEQFF.

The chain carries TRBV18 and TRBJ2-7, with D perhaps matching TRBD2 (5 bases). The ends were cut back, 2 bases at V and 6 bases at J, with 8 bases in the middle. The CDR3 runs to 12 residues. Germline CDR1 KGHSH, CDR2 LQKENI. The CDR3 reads CASSPEGSEQYF. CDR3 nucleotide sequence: TGTGCCAGCTCACCAGAGGGTTCCGAGCAGTACTTC.

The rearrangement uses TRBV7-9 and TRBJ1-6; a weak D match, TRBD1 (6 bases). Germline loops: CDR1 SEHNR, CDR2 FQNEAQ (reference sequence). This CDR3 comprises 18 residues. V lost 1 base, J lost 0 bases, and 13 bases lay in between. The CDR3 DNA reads TGTGCCAGCAGCTTAGGGTTGACAGGAAGCTCCTATAATTCACCCCTCCACTTT. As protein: CASSLGLTGSSYNSPLHF.

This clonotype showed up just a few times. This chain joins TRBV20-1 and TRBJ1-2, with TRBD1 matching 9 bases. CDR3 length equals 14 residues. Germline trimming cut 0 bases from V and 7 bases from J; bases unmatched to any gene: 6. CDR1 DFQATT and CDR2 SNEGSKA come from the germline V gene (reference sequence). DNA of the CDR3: TGCAGTGCTAGAGACGCCGGGACAGGGACTGGCTACACCTTC. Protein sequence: CSARDAGTGTGYTF.

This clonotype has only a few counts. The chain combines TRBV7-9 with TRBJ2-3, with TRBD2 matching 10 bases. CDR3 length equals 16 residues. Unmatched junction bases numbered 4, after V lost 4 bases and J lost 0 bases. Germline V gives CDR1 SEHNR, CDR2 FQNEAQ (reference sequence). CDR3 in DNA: TGTGCCAGCAGCTCGGGACTAGCGTTTAGCACAGATACGCAGTATTTT. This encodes CASSSGLAFSTDTQYF.

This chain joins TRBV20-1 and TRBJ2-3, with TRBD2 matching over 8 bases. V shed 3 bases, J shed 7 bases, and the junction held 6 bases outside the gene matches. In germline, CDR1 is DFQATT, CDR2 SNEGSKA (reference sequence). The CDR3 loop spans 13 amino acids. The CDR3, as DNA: TGCAGTGCTAGGAGGAGCGGGAGAAATACGCAGTATTTT. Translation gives CSARRSGRNTQYF.

For the CDR3, the DNA is TGTGCCAGCAGCTCCCGGACTAGCGGGAGATCCTACAATGAGCAGTTCTTC. This encodes CASSSRTSGRSYNEQFF. The gene calls are TRBV11-2 and TRBJ2-1; 13 bases map to TRBD2. Germline-derived CDR1 and CDR2 are SGHAT and FQNNGV. V lost 4 bases and J lost 1; bases outside the gene matches: 4. The CDR3 loop spans 17 amino acids.

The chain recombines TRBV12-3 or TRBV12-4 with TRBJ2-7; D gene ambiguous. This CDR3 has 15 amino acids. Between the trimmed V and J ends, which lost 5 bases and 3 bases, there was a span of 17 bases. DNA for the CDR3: TGTGCCAGCAGTCAAAGGGCAGACTCAAGCTACGAGCAGTACTTC. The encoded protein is CASSQRADSSYEQYF.

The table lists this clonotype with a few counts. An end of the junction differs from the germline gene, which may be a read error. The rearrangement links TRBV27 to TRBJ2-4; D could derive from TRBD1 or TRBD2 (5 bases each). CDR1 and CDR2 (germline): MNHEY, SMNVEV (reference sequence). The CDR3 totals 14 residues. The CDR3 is CASSISGTGGIQYF. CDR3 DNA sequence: TGTGCCAGCAGTATATCAGGGACCGGAGGCATTCAGTACTTC.

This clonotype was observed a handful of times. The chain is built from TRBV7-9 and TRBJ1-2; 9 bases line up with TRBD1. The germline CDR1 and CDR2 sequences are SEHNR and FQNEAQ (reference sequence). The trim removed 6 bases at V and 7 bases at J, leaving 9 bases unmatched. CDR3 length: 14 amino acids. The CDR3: CASSPRTGESGYTF. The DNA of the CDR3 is TGTGCCAGCAGTCCTCGGACAGGGGAGAGTGGCTACACCTTC.

The CDR3 loop reads CASGSLAYNEQFF. CDR3 DNA: TGTGCCAGCGGGAGTTTGGCCTACAATGAGCAGTTCTTC. The chain links TRBV14 to TRBJ2-1, with D possibly matching TRBD2 (5 bases). Trimming stripped 8 bases from V and 2 bases from J, with 10 bases between. Germline CDR1 is SGHDN and CDR2 is FVKESK. CDR3 length: 13 amino acids.

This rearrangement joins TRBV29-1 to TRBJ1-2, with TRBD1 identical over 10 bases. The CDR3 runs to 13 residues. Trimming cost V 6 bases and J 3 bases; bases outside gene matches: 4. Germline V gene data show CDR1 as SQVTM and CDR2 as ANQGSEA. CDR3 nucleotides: TGCAGCGTCCAGACAGGGGGCGACTATGGCTACACCTTC. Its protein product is CSVQTGGDYGYTF.

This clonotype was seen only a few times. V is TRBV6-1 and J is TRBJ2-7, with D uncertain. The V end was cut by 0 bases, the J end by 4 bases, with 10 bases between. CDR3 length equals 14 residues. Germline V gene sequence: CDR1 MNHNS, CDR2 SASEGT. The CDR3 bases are TGTGCCAGCAGTGAAGCGCACAATACATACGAGCAGTACTTC. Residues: CASSEAHNTYEQYF.

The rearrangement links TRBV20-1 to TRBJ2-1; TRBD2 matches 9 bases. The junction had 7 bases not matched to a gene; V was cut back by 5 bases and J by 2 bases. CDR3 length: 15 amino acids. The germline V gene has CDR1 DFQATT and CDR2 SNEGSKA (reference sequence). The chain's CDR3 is CSAGNSGGAYNEQFF. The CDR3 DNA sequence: TGCAGTGCTGGGAATAGCGGGGGAGCCTACAATGAGCAGTTCTTC.

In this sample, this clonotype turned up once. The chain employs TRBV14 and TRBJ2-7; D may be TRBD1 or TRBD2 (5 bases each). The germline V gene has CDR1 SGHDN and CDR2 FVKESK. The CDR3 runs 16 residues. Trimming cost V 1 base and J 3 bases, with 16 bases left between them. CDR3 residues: CASSQGYGTLLYEQYF. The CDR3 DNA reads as TGTGCCAGCAGCCAAGGTTATGGGACCCTCCTCTACGAGCAGTACTTC.

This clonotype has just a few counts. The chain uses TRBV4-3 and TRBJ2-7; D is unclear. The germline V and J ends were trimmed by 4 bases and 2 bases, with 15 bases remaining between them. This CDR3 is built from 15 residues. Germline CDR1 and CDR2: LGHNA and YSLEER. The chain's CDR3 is CASSRTPPGAYEQYF. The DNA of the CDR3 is TGCGCCAGCAGCCGCACACCTCCTGGTGCCTACGAGCAGTACTTC.

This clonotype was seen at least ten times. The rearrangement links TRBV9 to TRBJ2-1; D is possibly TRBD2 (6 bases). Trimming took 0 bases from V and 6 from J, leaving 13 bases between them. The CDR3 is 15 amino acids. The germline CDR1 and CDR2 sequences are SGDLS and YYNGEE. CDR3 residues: CASSVASGATNEQFF. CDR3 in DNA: TGTGCCAGCAGCGTAGCCTCGGGAGCGACCAATGAGCAGTTCTTC.

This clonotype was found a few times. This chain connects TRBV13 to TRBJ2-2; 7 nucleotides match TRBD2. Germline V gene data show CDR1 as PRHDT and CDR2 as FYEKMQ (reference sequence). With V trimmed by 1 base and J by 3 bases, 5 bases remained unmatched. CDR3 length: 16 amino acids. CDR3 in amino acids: CASSLDPGGYTGELFF. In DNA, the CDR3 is TGTGCCAGCAGCTTAGATCCGGGAGGTTACACCGGGGAGCTGTTTTTT. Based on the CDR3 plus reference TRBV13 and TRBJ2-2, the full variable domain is AAGVIQSPRHLIKEKRETATLKCYPIPRHDTVYWYQQGPGQDPQFLISFYEKMQSDKGSIPDRFSAQQFSDYHSELNMSSLELGDSALYFCASSLDPGGYTGELFFGEGSRLTVL.

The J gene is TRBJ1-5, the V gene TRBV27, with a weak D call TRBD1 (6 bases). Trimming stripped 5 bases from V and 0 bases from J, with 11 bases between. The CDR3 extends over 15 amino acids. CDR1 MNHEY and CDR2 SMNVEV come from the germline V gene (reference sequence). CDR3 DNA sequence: TGTGCCAGCAGTGAAAGGACAGTTAGCAATCAGCCCCAGCATTTT. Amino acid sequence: CASSERTVSNQPQHF.

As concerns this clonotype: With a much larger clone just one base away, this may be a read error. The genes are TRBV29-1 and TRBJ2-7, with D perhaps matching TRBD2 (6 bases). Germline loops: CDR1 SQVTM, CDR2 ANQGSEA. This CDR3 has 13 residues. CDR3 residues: CSAELRERYEQYF. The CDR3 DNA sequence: TGCAGCGCTGAATTGCGGGAAAGATACGAGCAGTACTTC.

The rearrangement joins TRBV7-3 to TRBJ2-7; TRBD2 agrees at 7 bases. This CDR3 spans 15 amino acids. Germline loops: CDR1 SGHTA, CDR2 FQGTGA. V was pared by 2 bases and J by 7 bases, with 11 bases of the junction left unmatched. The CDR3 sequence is CASSLHRTSMGEQYF. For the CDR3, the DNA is TGTGCCAGCAGCTTACACCGGACTAGTATGGGTGAGCAGTACTTC.